This T cell receptor (beta chain) was recovered during a study of T cells in localized non-small cell lung cancer. Data came from immunoSEQ multiplex PCR; TCRdb stores just in-frame clones and leaves some out. Of tens of thousands of clones in the sample, around 90% are singletons; the top ten hold around 6.5%. Germline CDR1 is SEHNR and CDR2 is FQNEAQ (reference sequence). The CDR3 totals 14 residues. Between the trimmed V and J ends, which lost 3 bases and 4 bases, there was a span of 10 bases. This clonotype originated in a female donor older than 55 with stage I lung adenocarcinoma. Sequences were derived from peripheral blood, sampled before any cancer treatment. The chain has TRBV7-9 and TRBJ1-5; D perhaps matches TRBD1 (5 bases). CDR3 DNA: TGTGCCAGCAGCTTTGGGGCGGCGAATCAGCCCCAGCATTTT. It is translated as CASSFGAANQPQHF.